Sequencing of this TCR beta chain was carried out in a study of shared clonotypes between healthy human individuals. Study-wide results and caveats: Non-shared clonotypes showed lower generation probabilities than clonotypes common to all four donors.

TCRdb's table, derived via immunoSEQ multiplex PCR, lists solely in-frame clones and lacks some. This table holds some 2.4 million clones, approximately 93% found once. A word on this clone: Its antigen is still unknown. Other DNA sequences in this sample translate to the same CDR3.

The CDR3 spans 13 residues. V lost 5 bases to trimming and J lost 7 bases, with 18 bases between them. Germline CDR1 and CDR2: SQVTM and ANQGSEA. The sample comprised naive CD4+ T cells from PBMCs. Subset noted: CD45RA+ positively selected. This receptor was taken from a man aged 18-30 years in good health. Some clones in this sample may be carry-over from other donors' samples. The V and J genes are TRBV29-1 and TRBJ2-7; possible D gene TRBD2, 5 bases. Here the CDR3 reads CSVSRAGGREQYF. The CDR3 DNA follows: TGCAGCGTTAGCAGAGCAGGAGGCCGGGAGCAGTACTTC.